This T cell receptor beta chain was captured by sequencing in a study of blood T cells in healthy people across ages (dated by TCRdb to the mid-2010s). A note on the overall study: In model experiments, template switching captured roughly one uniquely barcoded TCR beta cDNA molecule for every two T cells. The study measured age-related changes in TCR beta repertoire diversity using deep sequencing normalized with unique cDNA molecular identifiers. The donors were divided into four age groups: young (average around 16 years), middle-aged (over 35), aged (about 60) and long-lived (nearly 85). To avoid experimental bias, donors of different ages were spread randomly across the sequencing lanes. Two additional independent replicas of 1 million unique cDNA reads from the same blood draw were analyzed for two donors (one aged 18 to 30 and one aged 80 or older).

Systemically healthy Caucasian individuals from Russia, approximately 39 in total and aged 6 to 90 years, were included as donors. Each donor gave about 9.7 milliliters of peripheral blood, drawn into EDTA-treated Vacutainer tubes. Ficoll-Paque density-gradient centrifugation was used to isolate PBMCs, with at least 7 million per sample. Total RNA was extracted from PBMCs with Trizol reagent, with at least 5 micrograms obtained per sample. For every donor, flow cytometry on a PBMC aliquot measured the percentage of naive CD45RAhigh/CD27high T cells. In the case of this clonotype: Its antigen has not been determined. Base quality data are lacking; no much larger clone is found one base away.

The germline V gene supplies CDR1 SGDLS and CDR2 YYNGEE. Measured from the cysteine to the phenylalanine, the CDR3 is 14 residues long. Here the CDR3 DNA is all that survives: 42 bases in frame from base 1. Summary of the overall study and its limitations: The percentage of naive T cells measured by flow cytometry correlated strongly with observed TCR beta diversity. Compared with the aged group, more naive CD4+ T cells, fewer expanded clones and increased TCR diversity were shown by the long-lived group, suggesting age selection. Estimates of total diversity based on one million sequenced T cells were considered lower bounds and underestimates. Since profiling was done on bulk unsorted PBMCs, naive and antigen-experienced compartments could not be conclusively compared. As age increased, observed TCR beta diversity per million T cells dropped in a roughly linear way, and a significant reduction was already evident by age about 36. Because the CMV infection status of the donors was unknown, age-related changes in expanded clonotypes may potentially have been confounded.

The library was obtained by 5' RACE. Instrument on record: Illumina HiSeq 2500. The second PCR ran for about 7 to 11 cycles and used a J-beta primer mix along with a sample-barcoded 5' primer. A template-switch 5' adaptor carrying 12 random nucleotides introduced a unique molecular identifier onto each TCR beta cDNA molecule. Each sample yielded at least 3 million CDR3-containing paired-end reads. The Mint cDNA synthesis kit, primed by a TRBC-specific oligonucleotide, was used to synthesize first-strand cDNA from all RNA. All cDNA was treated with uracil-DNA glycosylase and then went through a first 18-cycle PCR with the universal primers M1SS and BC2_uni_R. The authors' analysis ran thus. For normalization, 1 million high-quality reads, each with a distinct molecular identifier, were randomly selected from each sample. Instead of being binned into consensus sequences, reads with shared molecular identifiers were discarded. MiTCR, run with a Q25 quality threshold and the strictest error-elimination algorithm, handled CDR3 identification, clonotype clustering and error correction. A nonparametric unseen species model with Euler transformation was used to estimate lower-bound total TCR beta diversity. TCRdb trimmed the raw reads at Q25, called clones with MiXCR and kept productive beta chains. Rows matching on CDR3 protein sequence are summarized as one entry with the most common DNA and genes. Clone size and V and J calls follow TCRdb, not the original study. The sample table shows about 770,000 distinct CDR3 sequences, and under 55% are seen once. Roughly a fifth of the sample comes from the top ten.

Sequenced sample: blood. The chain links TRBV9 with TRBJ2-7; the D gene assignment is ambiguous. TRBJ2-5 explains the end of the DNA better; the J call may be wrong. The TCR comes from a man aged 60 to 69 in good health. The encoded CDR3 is CASSVRDQKETQYF. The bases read TGTGCCAGCAGCGTACGAGACCAGAAGGAGACCCAGTACTTC.